The 27 T cell receptor beta chains reported below all come from one sample, sequenced in a study of blood T cell repertoires in COVID-19. TCRdb's copy holds only in-frame clones and misses some; the assay was immunoSEQ multiplex PCR. The sample contains under 450,000 clones, roughly four fifths of which appear only once. Sequenced input: peripheral blood. These receptors came from a human donor with acute or convalescent COVID-19. The donor label of this sample is uncertain.

The J gene is TRBJ2-1, the V gene TRBV19, with D possibly TRBD1 on 6 matching bases. The ends were cut back, 7 bases at V and 3 bases at J, with 22 bases in the middle. Per the germline V gene, CDR1 is LNHDA and CDR2 is SQIVND (reference sequence). The length of the CDR3 is 17 residues. CDR3 bases: TGTGCCAGTACCCAGGATGTGGGGGACACCAACTACAATGAGCAGTTCTTC. This codes for CASTQDVGDTNYNEQFF. Filled out from reference TRBV19 and TRBJ2-1, the complete variable domain reads DGGITQSPKYLFRKEGQNVTLSCEQNLNHDAMYWYRQDPGQGLRLIYYSQIVNDFQKGDIAEGYSVSREKKESFPLTVTSAQKNPTAFYLCASTQDVGDTNYNEQFFGPGTRLTVL.

The genes are TRBV6-2 or TRBV6-3 and TRBJ2-7; TRBD1 matches 7 bases. CDR3 size: 14 residues. Trimming cost V 2 bases and J 3 bases; bases outside gene matches: 4. Germline V gene lookup returns CDR1 MNHEY and CDR2 SVGEGT. CDR3 sequence (DNA): TGTGCCAGCAGTTACCCGGGACAGATCTACGAGCAGTACTTC. Translation: CASSYPGQIYEQYF.

The chain is built from TRBV2 and TRBJ2-5; 8 nucleotides match TRBD2. CDR1 is SNHLY and CDR2 is FYNNEI in the germline V gene. The trim removed 4 bases at V and 7 bases at J, leaving 14 bases unmatched. The CDR3 is 16 amino acids. In DNA form, the CDR3 reads TGTGCCAGCAGTGGAGGAGGCCTGCGGGGGGCCGGGACCCAGTACTTC. This sequence encodes CASSGGGLRGAGTQYF.

The chain combines TRBV28 with TRBJ2-7; tentative D call: TRBD2 (5 bases). This CDR3 has 14 residues. The V gene lost 7 bases and the J gene lost 1 base, with 14 bases spanning the gap. Germline CDR1 reads MDHEN; CDR2 reads SYDVKM. The CDR3 reads CASTTGFGSYEQYF. CDR3 DNA sequence: TGTGCCAGCACCACGGGGTTTGGGTCCTACGAGCAGTACTTC. The entire variable domain, with the rest obtained from reference TRBV28 and TRBJ2-7, is as follows: DVKVTQSSRYLVKRTGEKVFLECVQDMDHENMFWYRQDPGLGLRLIYFSYDVKMKEKGDIPEGYSVSREKKERFSLILESASTNQTSMYLCASTTGFGSYEQYFGPGTRLTVT.

The V gene is TRBV28, the J gene TRBJ1-2, with a weak D call TRBD1 (5 bases). V was clipped by 2 bases and J by 8 bases, with 15 bases between them. From germline, CDR1 is MDHEN and CDR2 SYDVKM. This CDR3 region has 14 residues. CDR3 sequence (DNA): TGTGCCAGCAGTTTAGAAGTCAGGGCGGGAGGCTACACCTTC. Amino acid sequence: CASSLEVRAGGYTF.

The genes are TRBV27 and TRBJ2-7; TRBD1 matches 7 bases. Germline V gene data show CDR1 as MNHEY and CDR2 as SMNVEV (reference sequence). V lost 5 bases to trimming and J lost 2 bases; unmatched junction nucleotides: 6. This CDR3 has 14 residues. The CDR3, as DNA: TGTGCCAGCAGTCCGGACAGGCCCCCCTACGAGCAGTACTTC. Its translation is CASSPDRPPYEQYF.

This chain joins TRBV12-3 or TRBV12-4 and TRBJ1-5; D is unclear. CDR3 size: 13 residues. V was clipped by 1 base and J by 5 bases, with 6 bases between them. CDR3 region: CASSLGRDQPQHF. As DNA, the CDR3 is TGTGCCAGCAGTTTAGGCCGGGATCAGCCCCAGCATTTT.

This clone was seen only a few times. The J gene is TRBJ1-4, the V gene TRBV27; D ambiguous. There are 12 residues in the CDR3. V gave up 5 bases and J gave up 15 bases, with 16 bases separating them. Germline V gene lookup returns CDR1 MNHEY and CDR2 SMNVEV (reference sequence). The DNA for the CDR3 is TGTGCCAGCAGTACCCCCCCAGGTCCGTTGTTTTTT. This translates into CASSTPPGPLFF.

This clone was recorded only once. This sample includes further DNA sequences coding for the same CDR3. CDR3 sequence reads: CASSREGYGYTF. The CDR3 bases are TGTGCCAGCAGCAGGGAGGGCTATGGCTACACCTTC. This chain joins TRBV6-5 and TRBJ1-2, with a tentative D call TRBD1 (5 bases). The CDR3 loop spans 12 amino acids. The V end lost 6 bases, the J end lost 4 bases, and 9 bases lay between the germline ends. The germline CDR1 and CDR2 sequences are MNHEY and SVGAGI.

Comment on this clone: The same CDR3 arises from other DNA sequences in this sample as well. The V and J genes are TRBV18 and TRBJ1-1, with D possibly being TRBD1 (5 bases). V was clipped by 2 bases and J by 2 bases, with 9 bases between them. Germline V gives CDR1 KGHSH, CDR2 LQKENI. The CDR3 loop spans 14 amino acids. CDR3 bases: TGTGCCAGCTCACCAAACAGGAGAAACACTGAAGCTTTCTTT. It codes for CASSPNRRNTEAFF.

The rearrangement uses TRBV7-9 and TRBJ1-2; perhaps TRBD1 as D (6 bases). The CDR3 is 14 amino acids. Trimming cost V 1 base and J 7 bases, with 13 bases left between them. Germline V gene lookup returns CDR1 SEHNR and CDR2 FQNEAQ (reference sequence). CDR3 protein: CASSLVAQGTGYTF. Written as DNA, the CDR3 is TGTGCCAGCAGCTTAGTCGCACAGGGTACTGGCTACACCTTC.

The V gene is TRBV5-4, the J gene TRBJ2-3; 13 nucleotides line up with TRBD2. The CDR3 totals 17 residues. Trimming cost V 4 bases and J 6 bases; bases outside gene matches: 11. From germline, CDR1 is SGHNT and CDR2 YYREEE (reference sequence). The DNA of the CDR3 is TGTGCCAGCAGCCCCGGACTAGCGGGAGCCTCGGGTGATACGCAGTATTTT. Its protein is CASSPGLAGASGDTQYF.

This clone was seen only a few times. V is TRBV12-5 and J is TRBJ1-1, with a weak D call TRBD1 (5 bases). Germline V gene lookup returns CDR1 LGHNT and CDR2 FRNRAP. The CDR3 extends over 14 amino acids. Trimming stripped 3 bases from V and 4 bases from J, with 12 bases between. The CDR3 loop reads CASGLGIRGTEAFF. As DNA, the CDR3 is TGTGCTAGTGGTTTAGGCATTAGGGGCACTGAAGCTTTCTTT.

The gene calls are TRBV6-1 and TRBJ1-5; 7 nucleotides agree with TRBD1. This CDR3 is 14 amino acids long. Germline assignment: CDR1 MNHNS and CDR2 SASEGT. J was trimmed by 11 bases and V by 1 base; bases with no gene match: 8. The CDR3 loop reads CASSEGVGGGSQHF. The CDR3 region has the DNA TGTGCCAGCAGTGAAGGGGTAGGGGGCGGTTCCCAGCATTTT.

The gene calls are TRBV14 and TRBJ1-6; 8 bases agree with TRBD1. Germline CDR1 is SGHDN and CDR2 is FVKESK. Germline trimming cut 2 bases from V and 10 bases from J; bases unmatched to any gene: 4. The CDR3 extends over 14 amino acids. The CDR3 sequence: CASSQLTGGSPLHF. The CDR3 DNA is TGTGCCAGCAGCCAATTAACAGGGGGATCACCCCTCCACTTT.

The chain combines TRBV7-6 with TRBJ2-3, with 12 bases matching TRBD2. CDR1 and CDR2 (germline): SGHVS, FNYEAQ. This CDR3 contains 16 residues. Trimming at V came to 5 bases and at J to 6 bases, leaving 9 bases not matched to a gene. This CDR3 reads CASSRSGLAGVDTQYF. CDR3 in DNA: TGTGCCAGCAGCCGATCGGGACTAGCGGGTGTGGATACGCAGTATTTT.

The rearrangement links TRBV5-4 to TRBJ2-2; TRBD1 matches 8 bases. V gave up 4 bases and J gave up 5 bases; unmatched junction bases: 4. Germline V gene data show CDR1 as SGHNT and CDR2 as YYREEE (reference sequence). CDR3 length: 14 residues. CDR3 DNA: TGTGCCAGCAGCGCGCGGACAGGGACCGGGGAGCTGTTTTTT. It encodes CASSARTGTGELFF.

The chain employs TRBV2 and TRBJ2-7, with D tentatively TRBD1 (6 bases). This CDR3 has 13 amino acids. Germline V gene sequence: CDR1 SNHLY, CDR2 FYNNEI. Trimming left V 6 bases short and J 2 bases short, with 11 bases between. CDR3 in amino acids: CASSGQFPYEQYF. CDR3 bases: TGTGCCAGCAGCGGACAGTTCCCCTACGAGCAGTACTTC.

V gene TRBV6-5 combines with J gene TRBJ1-4; 7 bases align to TRBD1. The CDR3 consists of 14 residues. CDR1 is MNHEY and CDR2 is SVGAGI in the germline V gene. V trimming: 7 bases; J trimming: 8 bases; junction bases outside the gene matches: 10. The CDR3 protein is CASTPDRVPEKLFF. The CDR3 DNA is TGTGCCAGCACCCCAGACAGGGTCCCCGAAAAACTGTTTTTT.

V and J are TRBV6-5 and TRBJ2-7, with unresolved D. This CDR3 has 16 residues. Trimming removed 2 bases from V and 1 base from J, with 15 bases in between. Germline CDR1 reads MNHEY; CDR2 reads SVGAGI. DNA of the CDR3: TGTGCCAGCAGTTACGGCGGTCTCGTCTCTTCCTACGAGCAGTACTTC. Its translation is CASSYGGLVSSYEQYF.

This sequence joins TRBV20-1 and TRBJ2-7, with 9 bases fitting TRBD1. The CDR3 is 13 residues long. V gave up 3 bases and J gave up 3 bases; unmatched junction bases: 3. Germline values: CDR1 DFQATT, CDR2 SNEGSKA (reference sequence). For the CDR3, the DNA is TGCAGTGCTAGTGGGGACAGGGACTACGAGCAGTACTTC. It yields the protein CSASGDRDYEQYF.

CDR3 amino acids: CAWQGQSSYNEQFF. For the CDR3, the DNA is TGTGCCTGGCAGGGACAGAGCTCCTACAATGAGCAGTTCTTC. The chain links TRBV30 to TRBJ2-1; 7 bases match TRBD1. Germline CDR1 reads GTSNPN; CDR2 reads SVGIG (reference sequence). The CDR3 contains 14 residues. Unmatched junction bases numbered 4, after V lost 5 bases and J lost 0 bases.

This chain links TRBV27 with TRBJ1-2; possibly TRBD1 for D (6 bases). Germline V gene lookup returns CDR1 MNHEY and CDR2 SMNVEV (reference sequence). With 6 bases removed from V and 6 bases from J, the gap between germline ends came to 17 bases. CDR3 length: 14 amino acids. The CDR3 DNA is TGTGCCAGCAGCCTGACAGGCGGGAGGAATGGCTACACCTTC. It is translated as CASSLTGGRNGYTF.

The chain couples TRBV28 to TRBJ1-3, with D maybe TRBD1 (5 bases). Germline values: CDR1 MDHEN, CDR2 SYDVKM. CDR3 length: 15 amino acids. V was cut by 10 bases and J by 0 bases, with 16 bases left in between. Here the CDR3 reads CATTTGGTSGNTIYF. The CDR3 DNA reads TGTGCCACAACTACGGGGGGGACCTCTGGAAACACCATATATTTT.

The chain is built from TRBV4-1 and TRBJ1-1; D unclear. The CDR3 has 15 amino acids. Deletions cut 4 bases from V and 4 bases from J, with 16 bases between. CDR1 and CDR2 from the germline V gene are MGHRA and YSYEKL. This CDR3 is CASSRVGGSRTEAFF. Here the CDR3 DNA reads TGCGCCAGCAGCCGCGTGGGAGGGTCACGCACTGAAGCTTTCTTT.

This clone was seen a few times. CDR3 sequence: CASSPRTGQESPLHF. CDR3 coding DNA: TGTGCCAGCTCACCGCGGACAGGGCAGGAATCACCCCTCCACTTT. V and J are TRBV18 and TRBJ1-6, with 8 bases matching TRBD1. The CDR3 is 15 amino acids. Losses at the gene ends were 3 bases for V and 10 bases for J; bases not matched to a gene: 8. CDR1 and CDR2 (germline): KGHSH, LQKENI.

This chain joins TRBV7-2 and TRBJ2-1; the match to TRBD2 covers 13 bases. The germline CDR1 and CDR2 sequences are SGHTA and FQGNSA. The CDR3 runs 18 residues. The J segment lost 4 bases and the V segment lost 5 bases, leaving 11 bases of the junction unmatched. This chain's CDR3 is CASSLQATSGRRYNEQFF. The DNA of the CDR3 is TGTGCCAGCAGCCTACAAGCGACTAGCGGGAGGAGGTACAATGAGCAGTTCTTC.